Listed below are T cell receptor beta chains from one sample, sequenced in a study of shared clonotypes between healthy human individuals. Assay used: immunoSEQ multiplex PCR; TCRdb lists only in-frame clones, some missing. The profile covers a few million clones, with 95% appearing a single time and approximately 0.13% taken by the ten largest. The sequencing input was naive CD4+ T cells sorted from blood. These receptors were obtained from a man aged 18 to 35 in good health. The CDR3 runs from the conserved cysteine through the conserved F or W. The order of the fields is CDR3 protein, CDR3 DNA, J gene, D gene, V gene, clone size. The D gene is left open where the match is weak. The listing skips clone size in some rows; elsewhere it reads once, few, many or a size class.

CDR3aa: CASSLREKLEQFF
CDR3nt: TGTGCCAGCAGCTTAAGGGAGAAGCTTGAGCAGTTCTTC
j_gene: TRBJ2-1
d_gene: NA
v_gene: TRBV7-2
abundance: NA

CDR3aa: CAWSPQGRPLGQYF
CDR3nt: TGTGCCTGGAGTCCTCAGGGGCGCCCCCTAGGGCAGTACTTC
j_gene: TRBJ2-7
d_gene: NA
v_gene: TRBV30
abundance: NA

CDR3aa: CASSVQGADGYTF
CDR3nt: TGTGCCAGCAGTGTACAGGGGGCGGATGGCTACACCTTC
j_gene: TRBJ1-2
d_gene: TRBD1
v_gene: TRBV6-1
abundance: NA

CDR3aa: CASSLSINGTRFSNYNEQFF
CDR3nt: TGTGCCAGCAGTTTATCGATAAATGGGACTAGATTTTCAAACTACAATGAGCAGTTCTTC
j_gene: TRBJ2-1
d_gene: TRBD2
v_gene: TRBV27
abundance: NA

CDR3aa: CASSSSGGNTEAFF
CDR3nt: TGTGCCAGCAGCTCATCAGGGGGGAACACTGAAGCTTTCTTT
j_gene: TRBJ1-1
d_gene: TRBD1
v_gene: TRBV9
abundance: once

CDR3aa: CASSLRLGGQGSYEQYF
CDR3nt: TGCGCCAGCAGCTTGCGTCTAGGTGGGCAGGGGTCCTACGAGCAGTACTTC
j_gene: TRBJ2-7
d_gene: NA
v_gene: TRBV5-1
abundance: NA

CDR3aa: CASSGGQAIYEQYF
CDR3nt: TGTGCCAGCAGTGGGGGACAGGCGATCTACGAGCAGTACTTC
j_gene: TRBJ2-7
d_gene: TRBD1
v_gene: TRBV2
abundance: NA

CDR3aa: CASSTAGHEAFF
CDR3nt: TGCGCCAGCAGCACCGCCGGCCATGAAGCTTTCTTT
j_gene: TRBJ1-1
d_gene: NA
v_gene: TRBV5-1
abundance: NA

CDR3aa: CAWSVRGRRQETQYF
CDR3nt: TGTGCCTGGAGTGTACGCGGGAGGAGGCAAGAGACCCAGTACTTC
j_gene: TRBJ2-5
d_gene: TRBD2
v_gene: TRBV30
abundance: NA

CDR3aa: CASSQVTAGGSEQYF
CDR3nt: TGCGCCAGCAGCCAAGTGACAGCGGGAGGAAGCGAGCAGTACTTC
j_gene: TRBJ2-7
d_gene: TRBD2
v_gene: TRBV4-3
abundance: NA

CDR3aa: CASSDPSGGALDTQYF
CDR3nt: TGTGCCAGCAGTGACCCTAGCGGGGGGGCATTAGATACGCAGTATTTT
j_gene: TRBJ2-3
d_gene: TRBD2
v_gene: TRBV6-1
abundance: NA

CDR3aa: CASSFGEGRDSPLHF
CDR3nt: TGTGCCAGCAGCTTTGGTGAAGGGCGAGATTCACCCCTCCACTTT
j_gene: TRBJ1-6
d_gene: NA
v_gene: TRBV7-9
abundance: NA

CDR3aa: CASSLTESSSDTQYF
CDR3nt: TGTGCCAGCAGCTTAACGGAGAGTAGCTCAGATACGCAGTATTTT
j_gene: TRBJ2-3
d_gene: NA
v_gene: TRBV7-9
abundance: NA

CDR3aa: CASINRARSTEAFF
CDR3nt: TGTGCCAGCATTAACAGGGCAAGGTCGACTGAAGCTTTCTTT
j_gene: TRBJ1-1
d_gene: NA
v_gene: TRBV6-1
abundance: NA

CDR3aa: CASRTGQQAPTQYF
CDR3nt: TGTGCCAGCAGGACTGGACAGCAGGCACCCACGCAGTATTTT
j_gene: TRBJ2-3
d_gene: NA
v_gene: TRBV2
abundance: once

CDR3aa: CASSLAGDSNQPQHF
CDR3nt: TGCGCCAGCAGCTTGGCAGGAGATAGCAATCAGCCCCAGCATTTT
j_gene: TRBJ1-5
d_gene: NA
v_gene: TRBV5-1
abundance: NA

CDR3aa: CASSQDTGSWYGYTF
CDR3nt: TGCGCCAGCAGCCAAGATACAGGCAGTTGGTATGGCTACACCTTC
j_gene: TRBJ1-2
d_gene: NA
v_gene: TRBV4-3
abundance: few

CDR3aa: CASSLDSGPQHF
CDR3nt: TGTGCCAGCAGCTTGGATTCCGGGCCCCAGCATTTT
j_gene: TRBJ1-5
d_gene: NA
v_gene: TRBV5-6
abundance: NA

CDR3aa: CAWMGEFLETQYF
CDR3nt: TGTGCCTGGATGGGTGAATTCCTAGAGACCCAGTACTTC
j_gene: TRBJ2-5
d_gene: NA
v_gene: TRBV30
abundance: NA

CDR3aa: CASSYRESNTGELFF
CDR3nt: TGCGCCAGCAGCTACCGGGAGAGTAACACCGGGGAGCTGTTTTTT
j_gene: TRBJ2-2
d_gene: NA
v_gene: TRBV5-1
abundance: NA

CDR3aa: CASSLVGTGPWEQYF
CDR3nt: TGTGCCAGCAGCTTGGTCGGGACAGGTCCATGGGAGCAGTACTTC
j_gene: TRBJ2-7
d_gene: TRBD1
v_gene: TRBV5-6
abundance: NA

CDR3aa: CASSRGEETQYF
CDR3nt: TGTGCCAGCAGCCGGGGGGAGGAGACCCAGTACTTC
j_gene: TRBJ2-5
d_gene: TRBD2
v_gene: TRBV5-4
abundance: once

CDR3aa: CAWSTQEGASGANVLTF
CDR3nt: TGTGCCTGGAGTACGCAGGAGGGCGCCTCTGGGGCCAACGTCCTGACTTTC
j_gene: TRBJ2-6
d_gene: NA
v_gene: TRBV30
abundance: NA

CDR3aa: CASSSGTANNYGYTF
CDR3nt: TGCGCCAGCAGCTCCGGGACGGCGAATAACTATGGCTACACCTTC
j_gene: TRBJ1-2
d_gene: NA
v_gene: TRBV5-1
abundance: once

CDR3aa: CAWSVPGYYGYTF
CDR3nt: TGTGCCTGGAGTGTCCCGGGGTACTATGGCTACACCTTC
j_gene: TRBJ1-2
d_gene: NA
v_gene: TRBV30
abundance: NA

CDR3aa: CASNEGDRGSGAEAFF
CDR3nt: TGTGCCAGCAACGAGGGGGACAGGGGATCTGGGGCTGAAGCTTTCTTT
j_gene: TRBJ1-1
d_gene: TRBD1
v_gene: TRBV27
abundance: once

CDR3aa: CASRESFMNTEAFF
CDR3nt: TGTGCCAGCAGAGAGAGTTTCATGAACACTGAAGCTTTCTTT
j_gene: TRBJ1-1
d_gene: NA
v_gene: TRBV6-1
abundance: NA

CDR3aa: CASSQGIDSNSGNTIYF
CDR3nt: TGCGCCAGCAGCCAAGGGATCGACTCGAACTCTGGAAACACCATATATTTT
j_gene: TRBJ1-3
d_gene: NA
v_gene: TRBV4-3
abundance: NA

CDR3aa: CATSRTSGAGYTF
CDR3nt: TGTGCCACCAGCAGGACGTCAGGAGCCGGCTACACCTTC
j_gene: TRBJ1-2
d_gene: NA
v_gene: TRBV15
abundance: NA

CDR3aa: CASSRDRLNTEAFF
CDR3nt: TGTGCCAGCTCACGGGACCGACTGAACACTGAAGCTTTCTTT
j_gene: TRBJ1-1
d_gene: NA
v_gene: TRBV18
abundance: NA

CDR3aa: CASSLKRGQLRGNQPQHF
CDR3nt: TGTGCCAGCAGCTTAAAGAGGGGGCAGCTCAGAGGCAATCAGCCCCAGCATTTT
j_gene: TRBJ1-5
d_gene: TRBD1
v_gene: TRBV5-6
abundance: NA

CDR3aa: CASSWDQPGNTIYF
CDR3nt: TGTGCCAGCAGTTGGGACCAGCCGGGGAACACCATATATTTT
j_gene: TRBJ1-3
d_gene: NA
v_gene: TRBV2
abundance: once

CDR3aa: CASKGQGYGYTF
CDR3nt: TGTGCCAGTAAAGGACAGGGCTATGGCTACACCTTC
j_gene: TRBJ1-2
d_gene: TRBD1
v_gene: TRBV28
abundance: NA

CDR3aa: CAWRTGGFLFF
CDR3nt: TGTGCCTGGAGGACAGGGGGGTTTCTGTTTTTT
j_gene: TRBJ1-4
d_gene: TRBD1
v_gene: TRBV30
abundance: few

CDR3aa: CASSKHRATNEKLFF
CDR3nt: TGTGCCAGCAGCAAGCACAGGGCAACTAATGAAAAACTGTTTTTT
j_gene: TRBJ1-4
d_gene: NA
v_gene: TRBV7-2
abundance: NA

CDR3aa: CASSLGLAGETQYF
CDR3nt: TGCGCCAGCAGCTTAGGGCTAGCTGGGGAGACCCAGTACTTC
j_gene: TRBJ2-5
d_gene: NA
v_gene: TRBV5-1
abundance: NA

CDR3aa: CASQLRQGSIDEQFF
CDR3nt: TGTGCCTCTCAACTCCGACAGGGAAGTATTGATGAGCAGTTCTTC
j_gene: TRBJ2-1
d_gene: TRBD1
v_gene: TRBV10-3
abundance: NA

CDR3aa: CASSESGDTAPSGANVLTF
CDR3nt: TGCGCCAGCAGTGAGTCAGGAGACACCGCGCCATCTGGGGCCAACGTCCTGACTTTC
j_gene: TRBJ2-6
d_gene: NA
v_gene: TRBV10-1
abundance: once

CDR3aa: CASSVSGNTGELFF
CDR3nt: TGCGCCAGCAGTGTTAGCGGTAACACCGGGGAGCTGTTTTTT
j_gene: TRBJ2-2
d_gene: NA
v_gene: TRBV10-1
abundance: once

CDR3aa: CASSQVGGVNTEAFF
CDR3nt: TGTGCCAGCAGCCAAGTGGGAGGAGTGAACACTGAAGCTTTCTTT
j_gene: TRBJ1-1
d_gene: NA
v_gene: TRBV14
abundance: NA

CDR3aa: CASSLVSGTYYEQYF
CDR3nt: TGTGCCAGCAGCTTGGTGTCGGGAACTTACTACGAGCAGTACTTC
j_gene: TRBJ2-7
d_gene: NA
v_gene: TRBV5-5
abundance: NA

CDR3aa: CASSVLGPSTDTQYF
CDR3nt: TGTGCCAGCAGCGTACTGGGGCCCAGCACAGATACGCAGTATTTT
j_gene: TRBJ2-3
d_gene: NA
v_gene: TRBV9
abundance: NA

CDR3aa: CASSQASWGAVGQETQYF
CDR3nt: TGCGCCAGCAGCCAAGCGTCGTGGGGGGCCGTGGGCCAAGAGACCCAGTACTTC
j_gene: TRBJ2-5
d_gene: NA
v_gene: TRBV4-1
abundance: NA

CDR3aa: CASSTHAGQSYEQYF
CDR3nt: TGTGCCAGTAGTACCCACGCGGGTCAATCCTACGAGCAGTACTTC
j_gene: TRBJ2-7
d_gene: NA
v_gene: TRBV19
abundance: NA

CDR3aa: CALGSSYNEQFF
CDR3nt: TGCGCATTGGGGAGCTCCTACAATGAGCAGTTCTTC
j_gene: TRBJ2-1
d_gene: NA
v_gene: TRBV10-2
abundance: NA